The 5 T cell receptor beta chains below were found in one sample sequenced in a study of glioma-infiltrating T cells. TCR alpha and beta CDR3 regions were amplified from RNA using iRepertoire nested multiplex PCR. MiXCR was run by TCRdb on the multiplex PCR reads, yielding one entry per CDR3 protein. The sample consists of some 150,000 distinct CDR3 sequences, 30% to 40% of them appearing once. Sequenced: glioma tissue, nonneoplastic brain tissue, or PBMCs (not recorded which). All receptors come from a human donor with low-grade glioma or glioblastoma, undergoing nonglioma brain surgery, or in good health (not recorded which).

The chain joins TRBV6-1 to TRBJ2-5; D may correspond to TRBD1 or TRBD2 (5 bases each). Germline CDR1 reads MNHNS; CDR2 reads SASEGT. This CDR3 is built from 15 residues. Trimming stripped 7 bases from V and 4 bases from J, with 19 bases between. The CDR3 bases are TGTGCCAGCACCCTAGGTGGGGCTGGGGGAGAGACCCAGTACTTC. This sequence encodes CASTLGGAGGETQYF.

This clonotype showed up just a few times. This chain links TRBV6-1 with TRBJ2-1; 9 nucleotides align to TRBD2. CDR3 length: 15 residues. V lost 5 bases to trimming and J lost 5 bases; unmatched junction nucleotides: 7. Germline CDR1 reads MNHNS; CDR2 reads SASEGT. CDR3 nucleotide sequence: TGTGCCAGCAGTTGGAATAGCGGGGGCGACAATGAGCAGTTCTTC. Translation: CASSWNSGGDNEQFF.

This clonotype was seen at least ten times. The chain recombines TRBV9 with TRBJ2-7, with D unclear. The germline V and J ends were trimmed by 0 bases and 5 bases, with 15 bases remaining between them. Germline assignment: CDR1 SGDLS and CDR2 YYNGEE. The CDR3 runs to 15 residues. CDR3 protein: CASSVDPLPSDEQYF. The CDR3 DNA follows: TGTGCCAGCAGCGTAGATCCATTACCGTCCGACGAGCAGTACTTC.

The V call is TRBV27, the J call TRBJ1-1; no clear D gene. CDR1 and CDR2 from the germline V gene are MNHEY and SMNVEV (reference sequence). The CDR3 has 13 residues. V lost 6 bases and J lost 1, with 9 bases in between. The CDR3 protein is CASRLNPNTEAFF. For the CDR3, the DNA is TGTGCCAGCAGGTTAAACCCGAACACTGAAGCTTTCTTT.

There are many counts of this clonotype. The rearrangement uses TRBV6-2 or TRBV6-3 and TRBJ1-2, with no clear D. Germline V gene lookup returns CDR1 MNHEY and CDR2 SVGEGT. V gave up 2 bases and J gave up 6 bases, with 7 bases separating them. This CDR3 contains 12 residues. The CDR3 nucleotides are TGTGCCAGCAGTTACCGATCTGATGGCTACACCTTC. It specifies CASSYRSDGYTF.